The clone carrying this T cell receptor (beta chain) turned up a few times. Its cognate antigen is unknown. Researchers used genomic DNA as the template to profile TCR beta VDJ and CDR3. TCRdb used MiXCR to reprocess the reads, holding one entry per CDR3 protein. The data hold 100,000 to 120,000 distinct CDR3 sequences, with about half observed a single time. The sample is drawn from a study of CD8+CD57+ T cells in acquired aplastic anemia. Study background: Isolated CD4+ and CD8+ cells, once sorted, yielded DNA averaging roughly 3.2 ug.

Study-wide findings and caveats: In common between the patients and the controls were twenty-nine CD8+ CDR3 sequences.

The sequence derives from a human donor in good health, serving as a control. The sequenced sample consisted of sorted CD4+, CD8+, or CD8+CD57+ T cells (not recorded which) from PBMCs.

The CDR3 spells CASSQVSPTTVITDTQYF. The DNA of the CDR3 is TGTGCCAGCAGCCAAGTCTCCCCGACCACCGTAATCACAGATACGCAGTATTTT. This chain uses TRBV3-1 with TRBJ2-3; D remains unclear. V was clipped by 1 base and J by 2 bases, with 19 bases between them. Germline CDR1 is LGHDT and CDR2 is YNNKEL (reference sequence). The CDR3 contains 18 residues.